The 12 T cell receptor beta chains in this list originate from one sample, sequenced in a study of blood T cells in healthy people across ages (dated by TCRdb to the mid-2010s). Libraries were made using 5' RACE. TCRdb records Illumina HiSeq 2500 as the sequencer. A second PCR of about 6 to 11 cycles was performed with a sample-barcoded 5' primer and a J-beta primer mix. The public reads were reprocessed in TCRdb via fastp at Q25 and MiXCR, keeping in-frame beta chains. CDR3 protein duplicates are merged, each entry listing the most common genes and DNA. The table for this sample lists roughly 2 million distinct CDR3 sequences; about 50% of them were counted only once. Less than 2.5% of the sample goes to the ten largest clones. Sample: blood. All receptors derive from a woman aged 40-49 years in good health.

This clonotype showed up just a few times. The chain has TRBV7-9 and TRBJ1-2; 9 bases are shared with TRBD1. CDR1 SEHNR and CDR2 FQNEAQ come from the germline V gene (reference sequence). There are 15 residues in the CDR3. The junction had 8 bases not matched to a gene; V was cut back by 4 bases and J by 5 bases. This CDR3 reads CASSSPGTGLYGYTF. The CDR3 DNA reads TGTGCCAGCAGCTCCCCCGGGACAGGGTTGTATGGCTACACCTTC. Variable domain in full (rest from reference TRBV7-9 and TRBJ1-2): DTGVSQNPRHKITKRGQNVTFRCDPISEHNRLYWYRQTLGQGPEFLTYFQNEAQLEKSRLLSDRFSAERPKGSFSTLEIQRTEQGDSAMYLCASSSPGTGLYGYTFGSGTRLTVV.

This clonotype was seen just once. CDR3 residues: CASSPGRASGGIGDEQFF. In nucleotides, the CDR3 is TGTGCCAGCAGTCCGGGAAGAGCTAGCGGGGGGATCGGCGATGAGCAGTTCTTC. The chain uses TRBV6-1 and TRBJ2-1; 11 bases line up with TRBD2. This CDR3 has 18 amino acids. J was trimmed by 8 bases and V by 5 bases; bases with no gene match: 17. CDR1 and CDR2 from the germline V gene are MNHNS and SASEGT.

This clonotype was counted a few times. The chain recombines TRBV3-1 with TRBJ2-1; either TRBD1 or TRBD2 may supply D (6 bases each). Germline CDR1 LGHDT, CDR2 YNNKEL (reference sequence). The CDR3 runs to 14 residues. Trimming stripped 3 bases from V and 7 bases from J, with 13 bases between. The CDR3 loop reads CASSHSGGLNEQFF. The DNA of the CDR3 is TGTGCCAGCAGCCATTCCGGGGGCCTGAATGAGCAGTTCTTC.

V gene TRBV7-8 combines with J gene TRBJ2-6, with D uncertain. V lost 2 bases, J lost 0 bases, and 11 bases lay in between. Germline CDR1 and CDR2: SGHVS and FQNEAQ. The CDR3 has 17 residues. CDR3 DNA: TGTGCCAGCAGCTTATTGTTCTCGACCTCTGGGGCCAACGTCCTGACTTTC. Translated: CASSLLFSTSGANVLTF.

A note on this clonotype: At one end the junction does not follow the germline gene, possibly because of a read error. The rearrangement links TRBV14 to TRBJ2-7; 10 bases line up with TRBD2. The CDR3 is 18 residues long. Germline values: CDR1 SGHDN, CDR2 FVKESK. CDR3 amino acids: CAGSQDKGLAFGPYEQYF. The CDR3 coding sequence is TGTGCCGGCAGCCAAGATAAGGGACTAGCGTTTGGGCCTTACGAGCAGTACTTC. The whole variable domain, filled in from reference TRBV14 and TRBJ2-7, reads EAGVTQFPSHSVIEKGQTVTLRCDPISGHDNLYWYRRVMGKEIKFLLHFVKESKQDESGMPNNRFLAERTGGTYSTLKVQPAELEDSGVYFCAGSQDKGLAFGPYEQYFGPGTRLTVT.

The V gene is TRBV6-2 or TRBV6-3, the J gene TRBJ2-5; D possibly corresponds to TRBD2 (5 bases). The DNA end lines up better with TRBJ2-7; the J call may be wrong. CDR1 and CDR2 from the germline V gene are MNHEY and SVGEGT. The CDR3 consists of 14 residues. CDR3 sequence (DNA): TGTGCCAGCAGCCGGGGAGTTGGGCTGGACGAGCAGTACTTC. Amino acid sequence: CASSRGVGLDEQYF.

The gene calls are TRBV9 and TRBJ2-2; 11 bases map to TRBD2. CDR1 SGDLS and CDR2 YYNGEE come from the germline V gene. CDR3 length: 16 amino acids. Losses at the gene ends were 4 bases for V and 5 bases for J; bases not matched to a gene: 7. Here the CDR3 reads CASSSRLAGITGELFF. The CDR3 DNA sequence: TGTGCCAGCAGCTCCAGACTAGCGGGGATAACCGGGGAGCTGTTTTTT. The variable domain in full, completed from reference TRBV9 and TRBJ2-2, reads DSGVTQTPKHLITATGQRVTLRCSPRSGDLSVYWYQQSLDQGLQFLIQYYNGEERAKGNILERFSAQQFPDLHSELNLSSLELGDSALYFCASSSRLAGITGELFFGEGSRLTVL.

This clonotype was observed a few times. The V gene is TRBV7-9, the J gene TRBJ2-5, with D tentatively TRBD1 (7 bases). V lost 2 bases and J 3 bases, leaving 22 bases between the germline ends. This CDR3 region has 18 residues. Germline V gene data show CDR1 as SEHNR and CDR2 as FQNEAQ (reference sequence). The CDR3 nucleotides read TGTGCCAGCAGCTTATACCGGTTTAGGGGGCCGGGGGAAGAGACCCAGTACTTC. Translating it yields CASSLYRFRGPGEETQYF.

V gene TRBV20-1 combines with J gene TRBJ2-3; no reliable D call. This CDR3 region has 13 residues. The germline V gene has CDR1 DFQATT and CDR2 SNEGSKA (reference sequence). Trimming removed 3 bases at V and 4 bases at J, with 11 bases between. The CDR3 coding sequence is TGCAGTGCTAGGGAGACATTAGCAGATACGCAGTATTTT. This gives the protein CSARETLADTQYF.

V usage is TRBV6-2 or TRBV6-3 and J usage is TRBJ2-5; D unclear. The DNA matches TRBJ2-7 better at its end, which makes the J call doubtful. Looked up from germline, CDR1 is MNHEY and CDR2 is SVGEGT. The CDR3 sequence is 13 residues long. DNA for the CDR3: TGTGCCAGCAGTTACGTGGCCTCCTACGAGCAGTACTTC. Its translation is CASSYVASYEQYF.

This chain links TRBV20-1 with TRBJ1-2, with D possibly being TRBD1 (6 bases). The germline V gene encodes CDR1 DFQATT and CDR2 SNEGSKA (reference sequence). The V gene lost 3 bases and the J gene lost 8 bases, with 13 bases spanning the gap. CDR3 size: 12 residues. This CDR3 reads CSARDFGGGYTF. The CDR3 region has the DNA TGCAGTGCTAGGGACTTTGGGGGCGGCTACACCTTC.

J is TRBJ2-1 and V is TRBV6-1; 10 nucleotides line up with TRBD1. V shed 5 bases, J shed 3 bases, and the junction held 10 bases outside the gene matches. This CDR3 is built from 17 residues. CDR1 and CDR2 from the germline V gene are MNHNS and SASEGT. The CDR3 protein is CASSQSGGQGYYNEQFF. The CDR3 coding sequence is TGTGCCAGCAGTCAAAGCGGGGGACAGGGGTACTACAATGAGCAGTTCTTC.